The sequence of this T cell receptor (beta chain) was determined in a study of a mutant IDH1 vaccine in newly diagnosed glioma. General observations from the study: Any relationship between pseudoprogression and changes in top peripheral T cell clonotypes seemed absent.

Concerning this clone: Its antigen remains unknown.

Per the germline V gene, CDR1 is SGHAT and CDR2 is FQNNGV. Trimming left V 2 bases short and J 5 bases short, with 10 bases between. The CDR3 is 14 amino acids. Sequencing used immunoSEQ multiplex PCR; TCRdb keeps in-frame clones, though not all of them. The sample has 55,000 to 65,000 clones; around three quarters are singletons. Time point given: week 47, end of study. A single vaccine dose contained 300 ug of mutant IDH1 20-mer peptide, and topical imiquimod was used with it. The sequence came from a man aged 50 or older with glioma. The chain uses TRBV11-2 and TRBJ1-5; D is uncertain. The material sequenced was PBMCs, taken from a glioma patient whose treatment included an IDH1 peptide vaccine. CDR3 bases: TGTGCCAGCAGCTTAAGCAACCAGGATCAGCCCCAGCATTTT. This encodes CASSLSNQDQPQHF.